The entry below describes one T cell receptor (beta chain). Which antigen it targets is not known. The sample holds no much larger clone one base away, and base qualities are not on file. The sample comes from a study of T cells after posttransplantation cyclophosphamide (dated by TCRdb to about 2016). For the study in its entirety: Using TRB sequencing, the study followed how the T cell repertoire reconstituted after myeloablative bone marrow transplantation in which posttransplantation cyclophosphamide served as GVHD prophylaxis. Samples from approximately 40 PTCy-treated patients and under 20 related bone marrow donors of those patients were subjected to antigen receptor sequencing. Blood from all 35 or so PTCy patients with 1-year posttransplant specimens was subjected to TRB sequencing. TRB sequencing was also done on up to roughly 3 additional blood samples from 2 to 5.2 years after transplant in 3 patients, and on pretransplant blood from 4 patients. Because TRA and TRB clonality correlated tightly in 8 to 10 samples, the subsequent TCR analyses were limited to TRB only. Public TRB sequences were queried against a database of over 3,500 sequences associated with responses to pathogens, tumor antigens, self-antigens and alloantigens.

TRB sequencing used genomic DNA with the immunoSEQ assay at survey resolution or the hsTCRB kit. Concerning the study's data processing: Initial read processing used immunoSEQ software, and repertoire analyses used the LymphoSeq R package. For each TRB dataset, clonality was calculated as 1 minus normalized Shannon entropy, and the Gini coefficient was computed as well. To infer phenotypes in unsorted samples, TRB sequences from sorted subsets of the recipient or donor were mapped onto the unsorted samples of the same recipient. Here the immuneACCESS table is served through TCRdb, limited to in-frame sequences with V and J called. Missing clones are a known gap in these copies; in checked studies unresolved V genes cover under half, and the rest lacks a known reason. Clone size and the V and J calls come from that table; the DNA yielded D and trimming. This sample is represented by tens of thousands of clones; roughly 92% of them were singletons. 3% to 3.5% of the sample is held by the ten biggest clonotypes.

On the day of marrow donation, related bone marrow donors gave peripheral blood samples. Mononuclear cells from peripheral blood and bone marrow were separated by Ficoll-Hypaque density centrifugation and then cryopreserved. From the cysteine up to the phenylalanine, the CDR3 has a length of 14 residues. CDR3 DNA only is kept here, 42 bases in frame from base 1. Cut back by 6 bases and 2 bases, the V and J ends lie 13 bases apart. From a lookup of the germline V gene, CDR1 and CDR2 are ENHRY and SYGVKD. Points the paper makes about the study in general: Donor-recipient similarity was low at 1-2 months but increased during the first year, and donor CD8+ memory clones often dominated later blood repertoires. The TRB repertoires of T cells infiltrating skin or the GI tract showed only limited overlap with the TRB repertoires found in blood. Across more than 40 patients, TRB clonality was highly associated with recipient CMV seropositivity and CMV reactivation, and diversity in PTCy patients was similar to diversity in CNI/methotrexate controls.

The chain links TRBV10-3 with TRBJ1-2, and TRBD1 may be the D gene, going by 6 matching bases. This receptor was taken from a woman aged 45 to 65 in good health and a related stem cell transplant donor. The sequencing sample was made of PBMCs. At the DNA level, the sequence is TGTGCCATCAGCCAATCGGACAGAAACTATGGCTACACCTTC. This encodes CAISQSDRNYGYTF.